The clone carrying this T cell receptor beta chain was seen only a few times. Its target is not known. Germline values: CDR1 SGHTS, CDR2 YDEGEE. V lost 1 base and J 4 bases, leaving 11 bases between the germline ends. The length of the CDR3 is 15 residues. Second doses at about 4 or about 12 weeks were pooled. Data came from immunoSEQ multiplex PCR; TCRdb stores just in-frame clones and leaves some out. The sample contains under 120,000 clones, 87% of which appear only once. The data were taken from a study of T cell responses to AZD1222 COVID-19 vaccine. Whole-study results and caveats: Baseline antibody screening turned up just a handful of seropositive AZD1222 recipients. Targeting of unmutated variant regions was reportedly seen in nearly half of spike-specific TCRs. The repertoires were collected only after the peak T cell response.

This sequence joins TRBV5-8 and TRBJ2-2; no firm D call. This TCR came from an adult who received the AZD1222 COVID-19 vaccine. The specimen was peripheral blood, collected 28 days after the second AZD1222 dose. The DNA of the CDR3 is TGTGCCAGCAGCTTGACCCATCTAAGCACCGGGGAGCTGTTTTTT. This encodes CASSLTHLSTGELFF.